This TCR beta chain was sequenced during a study of blood T cells in healthy people across ages. Study-wide findings and caveats: Older age coincided with a roughly linear decline in TCR beta diversity per million T cells. More naive CD4+ cells and higher diversity were found in long-lived than in aged donors. Diversity estimates from one million T cells were considered underestimates.

Primed by a sample-barcoded 5' primer and a J-beta primer mix, a second PCR proceeded for about 7 to 11 cycles. TCRdb reprocessed the 5' RACE reads via MiXCR and lists one record per CDR3 protein. The sample records around 1,500,000 distinct CDR3 sequences, about 28% being singletons. Healthy Russian Caucasian donors spanned ages about 6 to 100 years. The CDR3 totals 12 residues. V was cut by 7 bases and J by 6 bases, with 11 bases left in between. The germline V gene has CDR1 MDHEN and CDR2 SYDVKM. With regard to this clonotype: Its specificity is unknown.

This TCR derives from a woman under 40 in good health. Sequences were obtained from blood. The chain combines TRBV28 with TRBJ2-3; no clear D. The chain's CDR3 is CASKSPGDTQYF. The CDR3 bases are TGTGCCAGCAAGAGCCCTGGGGATACGCAGTATTTT.